Each of the 26 T cell receptor beta chains below was sequenced from the same sample in a study of somatic mutations in cytotoxic T cells in rheumatoid arthritis. Measured with immunoSEQ multiplex PCR; TCRdb has only the in-frame clones, and not every one. The sample lists approximately 21,000 clones, roughly 80% occurring once. Sequenced sample: CD8+ T cells sorted from blood. These receptor sequences come from an adult with rheumatoid arthritis.

Points on this clone: An end of the junction differs from the germline gene, which may be a read error. The V call is TRBV6-5, the J call TRBJ1-1; a weak D match, TRBD1 (6 bases). Germline CDR1 reads MNHEY; CDR2 reads SVGAGI. CDR3 length equals 13 residues. The CDR3 DNA reads TGTGCCAGCAGTTACGGGAGGGGGGCTGAAGCTTCCTTT. This codes for CASSYGRGAEASF.

This clone turned up a few times. Other DNA sequences from this sample encode an identical CDR3 as well. The chain's CDR3 is CASSLTSGREYQETQYF. Here the CDR3 DNA reads TGCGCCAGCAGCTTGACTAGCGGGAGGGAGTACCAAGAGACCCAGTACTTC. V usage is TRBV5-1 and J usage is TRBJ2-5, with TRBD2 matching over 13 bases. The length of the CDR3 is 17 residues. V was clipped by 1 base and J by 0 bases; unmatched bases: 3. Germline V lookup: CDR1 SGHRS, CDR2 YFSETQ.

The rearrangement links TRBV15 to TRBJ1-1; D remains unclear. The CDR3 runs 13 residues. Trimming cost V 1 base and J 1 base, with 4 bases left between them. Germline values: CDR1 LNHNV, CDR2 YYDKDF (reference sequence). Here the CDR3 DNA reads TGTGCCACCAGCAGAGGGACGAACACTGAAGCTTTCTTT. Translated, it gives CATSRGTNTEAFF.

This clone was seen a few times. This sequence joins TRBV7-9 and TRBJ2-1, with 7 nucleotides matching TRBD2. V lost 2 bases and J lost 5; bases outside the gene matches: 6. Germline CDR1 SEHNR, CDR2 FQNEAQ (reference sequence). CDR3 length: 15 residues. The CDR3 is CASSLTGLGNNEQFF. Here the CDR3 DNA reads TGTGCCAGCAGCTTAACAGGACTAGGGAACAATGAGCAGTTCTTC.

CDR3 DNA: TGTGCCAGCAGCTCCTCAACTAATGAAAAACTGTTTTTT. Protein sequence: CASSSSTNEKLFF. The chain joins TRBV7-9 to TRBJ1-4; D gene ambiguous. The V and J ends lost 4 bases and 0 bases respectively, with 3 bases between them. There are 13 residues in the CDR3. Germline V gives CDR1 SEHNR, CDR2 FQNEAQ (reference sequence).

This clone showed up just a few times. The rearrangement joins TRBV5-6 to TRBJ1-1, with D possibly being TRBD1 (6 bases). The CDR3 sequence is 14 residues long. The V end lost 2 bases, the J end lost 2 bases, and 10 bases lay between the germline ends. CDR1 and CDR2 (germline): SGHDT, YYEEEE. CDR3 DNA sequence: TGTGCCAGCAGCTTACGGACAGACAACACTGAAGCTTTCTTT. Protein product: CASSLRTDNTEAFF. The whole variable domain, filled in from reference TRBV5-6 and TRBJ1-1, reads DAGVTQSPTHLIKTRGQQVTLRCSPKSGHDTVSWYQQALGQGPQFIFQYYEEEERQRGNFPDRFSGHQFPNYSSELNVNALLLGDSALYLCASSLRTDNTEAFFGQGTRLTVV.

This chain joins TRBV27 and TRBJ1-2, with 9 bases fitting TRBD1. J was trimmed by 3 bases and V by 4 bases; bases with no gene match: 6. The CDR3 sequence is 15 residues long. The germline CDR1 and CDR2 sequences are MNHEY and SMNVEV (reference sequence). CDR3 nucleotides: TGTGCCAGCAGTTACGAAAGGACAGGGGACTATGGCTACACCTTC. Its protein is CASSYERTGDYGYTF.

J is TRBJ2-1 and V is TRBV18; D remains ambiguous. Trimming cost V 3 bases and J 6 bases, with 9 bases left between them. This CDR3 is 13 amino acids long. CDR1 is KGHSH, CDR2 LQKENI, per germline. The CDR3 spells CASSPPDLNEQFF. The CDR3 nucleotides are TGTGCCAGCTCACCCCCGGACCTCAATGAGCAGTTCTTC.

The chain uses TRBV7-8 and TRBJ2-7; TRBD1 matches 9 bases. This CDR3 comprises 15 residues. The V and J ends lost 4 bases and 3 bases, in that order; junction bases with no gene match: 7. Germline V gives CDR1 SGHVS, CDR2 FQNEAQ. The CDR3 sequence: CASSSRTGVDYEQYF. The CDR3 DNA follows: TGTGCCAGCAGCTCAAGGACAGGGGTTGACTACGAGCAGTACTTC.

This clone has only a few counts. The chain recombines TRBV4-2 with TRBJ2-7; D unclear. Germline lookup yields CDR1 LGHNA and CDR2 YNFKEQ. Trimming removed 0 bases from V and 6 bases from J, with 15 bases in between. The CDR3 extends over 15 amino acids. The CDR3 protein is CASSQEAGLSAEQYF. The DNA of the CDR3 is TGTGCCAGCAGCCAAGAGGCTGGGCTCAGCGCCGAGCAGTACTTC.

The chain couples TRBV5-6 to TRBJ1-2, with D uncertain. V was clipped by 4 bases and J by 8 bases, with 15 bases between them. Germline loops: CDR1 SGHDT, CDR2 YYEEEE. This CDR3 comprises 13 residues. CDR3: CASSPRAPAGYTF. The DNA for the CDR3 is TGTGCCAGCAGCCCGCGGGCACCCGCCGGCTACACCTTC. The variable domain in full, with the rest retrieved from reference TRBV5-6 and TRBJ1-2, is DAGVTQSPTHLIKTRGQQVTLRCSPKSGHDTVSWYQQALGQGPQFIFQYYEEEERQRGNFPDRFSGHQFPNYSSELNVNALLLGDSALYLCASSPRAPAGYTFGSGTRLTVV.

This chain links TRBV6-1 with TRBJ2-5; D is perhaps TRBD1 or TRBD2 (5 bases each). The CDR3 totals 14 residues. V gave up 4 bases and J gave up 5 bases, with 14 bases separating them. CDR1 is MNHNS and CDR2 is SASEGT in the germline V gene. The CDR3 is CASSGNNGAETQYF. DNA of the CDR3: TGTGCCAGCAGTGGAAATAACGGGGCTGAGACCCAGTACTTC.

The J gene is TRBJ2-1, the V gene TRBV6-5; D perhaps matches TRBD2 (5 bases). Trimming cost V 2 bases and J 7 bases, with 12 bases left between them. The CDR3 spans 14 residues. CDR1 and CDR2 from the germline V gene are MNHEY and SVGAGI. CDR3: CASSYGLGANEQFF. In DNA, the CDR3 is TGTGCCAGCAGTTACGGACTCGGAGCGAATGAGCAGTTCTTC.

The gene calls are TRBV4-1 and TRBJ1-2; D call uncertain. The germline V gene encodes CDR1 MGHRA and CDR2 YSYEKL. Trimming pared 1 base from V and 2 bases from J, leaving 11 bases between. The CDR3 is made up of 15 amino acids. CDR3 sequence (DNA): TGCGCCAGCAGCCAAGCACAGATCACAAACTATGGCTACACCTTC. Translation: CASSQAQITNYGYTF.

The rearrangement joins TRBV4-3 to TRBJ2-7; possibly TRBD1 for D (6 bases). Germline CDR1 is LGHNA and CDR2 is YSLEER. Trimming took off 0 bases at V and 1 base at J, with 10 bases between the two ends. CDR3 length equals 15 residues. The CDR3 region has the DNA TGCGCCAGCAGCCAAGATTGGGGGCAGTCCTACGAGCAGTACTTC. Translating gives CASSQDWGQSYEQYF.

This clone showed up just once. The CDR3 spells CASSTQNTEAFF. CDR3 coding DNA: TGTGCCAGTAGTACACAGAACACTGAAGCTTTCTTT. The V gene is TRBV19, the J gene TRBJ1-1; D gene ambiguous. The CDR3 covers 12 residues. Germline V CDR1 and CDR2: LNHDA, SQIVND (reference sequence). With 4 bases removed from V and 1 base from J, the gap between germline ends came to 4 bases. Based on the CDR3 plus reference TRBV19 and TRBJ1-1, the full variable domain is DGGITQSPKYLFRKEGQNVTLSCEQNLNHDAMYWYRQDPGQGLRLIYYSQIVNDFQKGDIAEGYSVSREKKESFPLTVTSAQKNPTAFYLCASSTQNTEAFFGQGTRLTVV.

V gene TRBV7-9 combines with J gene TRBJ2-2; D unresolved. Per the germline V gene, CDR1 is SEHNR and CDR2 is FQNEAQ (reference sequence). The CDR3 loop spans 13 amino acids. V was shortened by 8 bases and J by 1 base, with 8 bases between the two germline ends. Here the CDR3 reads CASLRVNTGELFF. CDR3 DNA sequence: TGTGCCAGCCTAAGGGTGAACACCGGGGAGCTGTTTTTT.

CDR3 bases: TGCGCCAGCAGCCCATTTAAGGGGACAGGGAACACCGGGGAGCTGTTTTTT. This sequence encodes CASSPFKGTGNTGELFF. The chain recombines TRBV5-1 with TRBJ2-2; 8 bases agree with TRBD1. Per the germline V gene, CDR1 is SGHRS and CDR2 is YFSETQ. The CDR3 is 17 residues long. The V segment lost 4 bases and the J segment 1 base; nucleotides outside the gene matches: 9.

This clone was counted once. This chain connects TRBV5-1 to TRBJ2-7, with D possibly matching TRBD2 (5 bases). Germline CDR1 reads SGHRS; CDR2 reads YFSETQ. The germline V and J ends were trimmed by 6 bases and 5 bases, with 6 bases remaining between them. The length of the CDR3 is 10 residues. The CDR3 region is CASTGNEQYF. In DNA, the CDR3 is TGCGCCAGCACCGGGAACGAGCAGTACTTC. Full variable domain (rest looked up from reference TRBV5-1 and TRBJ2-7): KAGVTQTPRYLIKTRGQQVTLSCSPISGHRSVSWYQQTPGQGLQFLFEYFSETQRNKGNFPGRFSGRQFSNSRSEMNVSTLELGDSALYLCASTGNEQYFGPGTRLTVT.

The gene calls are TRBV9 and TRBJ2-5; 7 bases fit TRBD2. The CDR3 spans 17 residues. In germline, CDR1 is SGDLS, CDR2 YYNGEE. V lost 3 bases and J lost 5; bases outside the gene matches: 16. DNA for the CDR3: TGTGCCAGCAGCGCGGGACTAACGGGAGAGGAGTCTGAGACCCAGTACTTC. Encoded protein: CASSAGLTGEESETQYF.

This clone has a single count. The genes are TRBV27 and TRBJ1-4; 10 nucleotides align to TRBD1. V was clipped by 6 bases and J by 10 bases; unmatched bases: 20. Germline lookup yields CDR1 MNHEY and CDR2 SMNVEV (reference sequence). The CDR3 sequence is 18 residues long. CDR3 residues: CASRVSMRQGAVWGKLFF. The CDR3 DNA follows: TGTGCCAGCAGAGTGTCTATGAGACAGGGGGCGGTTTGGGGAAAACTGTTTTTT.

J is TRBJ1-2 and V is TRBV7-3; the D is unclear. Trimming took off 4 bases at V and 6 bases at J, with 6 bases between the two ends. Germline V gives CDR1 SGHTA, CDR2 FQGTGA. This CDR3 region has 11 residues. The CDR3 spells CASSSLDGYTF. CDR3 bases: TGTGCCAGCAGCTCCCTTGATGGCTACACCTTC.

The gene calls are TRBV7-6 and TRBJ2-7, with 8 bases aligning to TRBD1. From germline, CDR1 is SGHVS and CDR2 FNYEAQ. J gave up 5 bases and V 5 bases, and 5 bases lay outside the gene matches. This CDR3 has 13 amino acids. The CDR3 region has the DNA TGTGCCAGCAGCCGGACAGGGAAGGACGAGCAGTACTTC. This translates into CASSRTGKDEQYF.

V usage is TRBV27 and J usage is TRBJ2-7; 9 bases match TRBD2. The CDR3 runs 15 residues. V dropped 3 bases and J dropped 0; count of bases not matched to a gene: 3. Germline assignment: CDR1 MNHEY and CDR2 SMNVEV (reference sequence). The CDR3 loop is CASSFSSGVSYEQYF. CDR3 in DNA: TGTGCCAGCAGTTTTTCTAGCGGGGTCTCCTACGAGCAGTACTTC.

V and J are TRBV4-3 and TRBJ1-2; D perhaps matches TRBD1 (6 bases). The CDR3 totals 15 residues. Germline CDR1 reads LGHNA; CDR2 reads YSLEER. Trimming pared 3 bases from V and 1 base from J, leaving 12 bases between. CDR3 in DNA: TGCGCCAGCAGCCACCTCGGACAGAGTAACTATGGCTACACCTTC. This sequence encodes CASSHLGQSNYGYTF.

This clone was counted a few times. CDR3: CASSQDLGGVTEAFF. The CDR3, as DNA: TGCGCCAGCAGCCAAGATCTTGGGGGGGTCACTGAAGCTTTCTTT. The chain uses TRBV4-3 and TRBJ1-1; a possible D gene is TRBD1 (5 bases). The CDR3 consists of 15 residues. V shed 0 bases and J shed 4 bases, with 12 bases lying between them. The germline gives CDR1 LGHNA, CDR2 YSLEER.